This TCR beta chain was observed in a study of shared clonotypes between healthy human individuals. The overall study: Each donor's CD4 naive and CD4 memory cells filled three plates apiece, CD8 naive two, and CD8 memory one.

Memory CD4+ cells were the fraction left after CD45RA+ naive selection. V lost 6 bases and J lost 5; bases outside the gene matches: 11. The CDR3 consists of 15 residues. The germline gives CDR1 MDHEN, CDR2 SYDVKM. Each sorted subset replicate got 200 ng genomic DNA, tens of thousands of genomes. Assay: immunoSEQ multiplex PCR; the TCRdb copy retains only in-frame clones and omits some. The repertoire holds around 1,000,000 clones, with 70% to 80% as singletons. Notes on this clone: Its specificity is not known.

General study results and limits: About 5% of naive CD4 clonotypes were shared across several donors.

The sample consisted of memory CD4+ T cells from PBMCs. Subset described: CD45RA-negative fraction. The chain combines TRBV28 with TRBJ2-7; 9 nucleotides agree with TRBD2. This sequence was found in a man younger than 35 in good health. Some clones in this sample may be carry-over from other donors' samples. The CDR3 sequence is CASSLSASGNHEQYF. The CDR3 DNA reads TGTGCCAGCAGCCTTTCCGCTAGCGGGAACCACGAGCAGTACTTC.